One and the same sample provided the 20 T cell receptor beta chains below, sequenced in a study of cytomegalovirus exposure and HLA in healthy donors. The PCR employed 60 Vbeta primers together with 13 Jbeta primers. Method: immunoSEQ multiplex PCR; TCRdb's copy keeps in-frame clones and lacks some. Altogether roughly 98,000 clones are present, about 70% being singletons, with the ten largest covering more than 2.5%. The sequencing input was PBMCs. The receptors derive from a female donor in good health and CMV-seropositive.

In this sample, this clone turned up once. The chain recombines TRBV2 with TRBJ2-1; 8 bases line up with TRBD2. CDR3 length: 16 amino acids. Germline V CDR1 and CDR2: SNHLY, FYNNEI. The V segment lost 4 bases and the J segment 4 bases; nucleotides outside the gene matches: 9. The CDR3 DNA sequence: TGTGCCAGCAGTGTCGGGGCTAGCGGGTGGTACAATGAGCAGTTCTTC. Translation: CASSVGASGWYNEQFF.

This rearrangement joins TRBV28 to TRBJ1-6; D gene ambiguous. Germline CDR1 MDHEN, CDR2 SYDVKM. This CDR3 has 12 amino acids. V was clipped by 6 bases and J by 7 bases, with 7 bases between them. The CDR3, as DNA: TGTGCCAGCAGGGCGGCGAATTCACCCCTCCACTTT. As protein: CASRAANSPLHF.

The V and J genes are TRBV5-1 and TRBJ2-7; 7 positions match TRBD1. Trimming cost V 0 bases and J 4 bases; bases outside gene matches: 13. CDR1 is SGHRS, CDR2 YFSETQ, per germline. The CDR3 contains 17 residues. The CDR3 reads CASSLAPDRFGFYEQYF. The CDR3 region has the DNA TGCGCCAGCAGCTTGGCCCCGGACAGGTTTGGGTTTTACGAGCAGTACTTC.

V and J are TRBV6-5 and TRBJ1-1; 8 nucleotides match TRBD1. Trimming took 4 bases from V and 1 from J; bases not matched to a gene: 2. There are 14 residues in the CDR3. Germline CDR1 is MNHEY and CDR2 is SVGAGI. The CDR3 region is CASSSGTGNTEAFF. For the CDR3, the DNA is TGTGCCAGCAGTTCCGGGACAGGGAACACTGAAGCTTTCTTT.

The CDR3 loop reads CASSSPGQSYVQYF. Written as DNA, the CDR3 is TGTGCCAGCAGTTCGCCGGGACAATCCTACGTACAGTACTTC. V is TRBV27 and J is TRBJ2-7; the D gene is possibly TRBD1 (6 bases). Germline V CDR1 and CDR2: MNHEY, SMNVEV (reference sequence). The V gene lost 4 bases and the J gene lost 10 bases, with 20 bases spanning the gap. The CDR3 loop spans 14 amino acids.

The J gene is TRBJ2-7, the V gene TRBV4-3; 8 bases match TRBD2. This CDR3 contains 14 residues. The trim removed 4 bases at V and 9 bases at J, leaving 11 bases unmatched. CDR1 is LGHNA, CDR2 YSLEER, per germline. The CDR3 protein is CASSPQMGREGQYF. The CDR3 DNA is TGCGCCAGCAGCCCCCAAATGGGCCGGGAGGGGCAGTACTTC.

V is TRBV6-5 and J is TRBJ2-7; weak D call: TRBD2 (6 bases). The CDR3 spans 15 residues. Germline lookup yields CDR1 MNHEY and CDR2 SVGAGI. Trimming took off 6 bases at V and 3 bases at J, with 18 bases between the two ends. The CDR3 coding sequence is TGTGCCAGCAGAGAGGGGCTAGCGTACTTCTACGAGCAGTACTTC. Amino acids: CASREGLAYFYEQYF.

The sample holds a few counts of this clone. This rearrangement joins TRBV11-1 to TRBJ2-1; D unclear. The CDR3 totals 13 residues. V dropped 7 bases and J dropped 9 bases, with 16 bases sitting between them. Germline lookup yields CDR1 SGHAT and CDR2 FQDESV (reference sequence). This CDR3 reads CASTQTGMGEQFF. The CDR3 DNA follows: TGTGCCAGCACCCAAACGGGTATGGGTGAGCAGTTCTTC.

The rearrangement joins TRBV20-1 to TRBJ2-1, with TRBD1 identical over 10 bases. Germline CDR1 reads DFQATT; CDR2 reads SNEGSKA (reference sequence). CDR3 size: 11 residues. Trimming took 7 bases from V and 7 from J; bases not matched to a gene: 1. CDR3 amino acids: CSGTGGNEQFF. The CDR3 DNA is TGCAGTGGGACAGGGGGGAATGAGCAGTTCTTC.

The chain couples TRBV7-2 to TRBJ2-1; weak D call: TRBD2 (5 bases). The CDR3 runs to 14 residues. The V gene's germline CDR1 is SGHTA and CDR2 FQGNSA. V gave up 1 base and J gave up 3 bases, with 7 bases separating them. CDR3 sequence: CASSLGAVYNEQFF. CDR3 DNA sequence: TGTGCCAGCAGCTTAGGAGCGGTCTACAATGAGCAGTTCTTC.

This sequence joins TRBV19 and TRBJ1-2; D unclear. Germline V CDR1 and CDR2: LNHDA, SQIVND (reference sequence). The CDR3 is 14 residues long. The ends were cut back, 6 bases at V and 3 bases at J, with 14 bases in the middle. For the CDR3, the DNA is TGTGCCAGTAGCAGCCAGGTCCAGGACTATGGCTACACCTTC. It is translated as CASSSQVQDYGYTF.

About this clone itself: The junction and the germline gene differ at one end; a read error may be behind it. The genes are TRBV27 and TRBJ1-5; D unresolved. Looked up from germline, CDR1 is MNHEY and CDR2 is SMNVEV (reference sequence). This CDR3 is 11 amino acids long. CDR3 DNA: TGCGGGGTCGGTAGCAATCAGCCCCAGCATTTT. This encodes CGVGSNQPQHF.

The rearrangement links TRBV5-8 to TRBJ1-5; unclear D gene. The CDR3 runs 16 residues. In germline, CDR1 is SGHTS, CDR2 YDEGEE. Trimming removed 3 bases from V and 3 bases from J, with 16 bases in between. The CDR3 sequence is CASSSGAVSYNQPQHF. CDR3 sequence (DNA): TGTGCCAGCAGCTCCGGAGCTGTCTCTTACAATCAGCCCCAGCATTTT. Full variable domain (rest looked up from reference TRBV5-8 and TRBJ1-5): EAGVTQSPTHLIKTRGQQATLRCSPISGHTSVYWYQQALGLGLQFLLWYDEGEERNRGNFPPRFSGRQFPNYSSELNVNALELEDSALYLCASSSGAVSYNQPQHFGDGTRLSIL.

The chain joins TRBV25-1 to TRBJ1-2; D remains ambiguous. Trimming pared 1 base from V and 6 bases from J, leaving 12 bases between. There are 14 residues in the CDR3. The germline CDR1 and CDR2 sequences are MGHDK and SYGVNS. The CDR3 region is CASSELGSLNGYTF. In DNA form, the CDR3 reads TGTGCCAGCAGTGAATTGGGCTCCCTCAATGGCTACACCTTC.

There are a few counts of this clone. The V and J genes are TRBV29-1 and TRBJ1-2, with no clear D. The ends were cut back, 4 bases at V and 7 bases at J, with 19 bases in the middle. Germline loops: CDR1 SQVTM, CDR2 ANQGSEA. CDR3 size: 14 residues. CDR3 loop: CSVAPLELRFGYTF. CDR3 bases: TGCAGCGTTGCCCCACTTGAGTTACGCTTTGGCTACACCTTC.

The chain has TRBV7-3 and TRBJ2-4; weak D call: TRBD2 (5 bases). This CDR3 comprises 14 residues. Per germline, CDR1 SGHTA and CDR2 FQGTGA. The germline V and J ends were trimmed by 3 bases and 9 bases, with 15 bases remaining between them. The CDR3 protein is CASSFIPGDGIQYF. The CDR3 region has the DNA TGTGCCAGCAGCTTCATCCCCGGGGATGGCATTCAGTACTTC.

This chain connects TRBV7-2 to TRBJ1-4; TRBD1 matches 7 bases. The CDR3 sequence is 14 residues long. Germline trimming cut 5 bases from V and 4 bases from J; bases unmatched to any gene: 4. Germline V CDR1 and CDR2: SGHTA, FQGNSA. The CDR3 sequence: CASSLAGGNEKLFF. The CDR3 coding sequence is TGTGCCAGCAGCCTCGCAGGGGGTAATGAAAAACTGTTTTTT. The entire variable domain, with the rest obtained from reference TRBV7-2 and TRBJ1-4, is as follows: GAGVSQSPSNKVTEKGKDVELRCDPISGHTALYWYRQSLGQGLEFLIYFQGNSAPDKSGLPSDRFSAERTGGSVSTLTIQRTQQEDSAVYLCASSLAGGNEKLFFGSGTQLSVL.

The rearrangement links TRBV5-4 to TRBJ1-6, with 8 bases fitting TRBD1. CDR3 size: 16 residues. Germline loops: CDR1 SGHNT, CDR2 YYREEE (reference sequence). The V segment lost 4 bases and the J segment 9 bases; nucleotides outside the gene matches: 12. CDR3 sequence (DNA): TGTGCCAGCAGCGGCGCTGAAGACAGGGGAAGTTCACCCCTCCACTTT. It specifies CASSGAEDRGSSPLHF.

V gene TRBV7-2 combines with J gene TRBJ1-1, with TRBD1 as a possible D gene (5 bases). V was pared by 2 bases and J by 0 bases, with 10 bases between. The CDR3 is 15 residues long. Germline V CDR1 and CDR2: SGHTA, FQGNSA. CDR3 protein: CASSLHPQVNTEAFF. Written as DNA, the CDR3 is TGTGCCAGCAGCTTACACCCACAGGTGAACACTGAAGCTTTCTTT.

The rearrangement links TRBV6-5 to TRBJ2-3; TRBD2 agrees at 7 bases. V lost 4 bases to trimming and J lost 2 bases; unmatched junction nucleotides: 6. This CDR3 has 15 residues. Germline CDR1 is MNHEY and CDR2 is SVGAGI. Here the CDR3 DNA reads TGTGCCAGCAGTTTCGGACTAGGAAACACAGATACGCAGTATTTT. Its translation: CASSFGLGNTDTQYF.